Reported below is one T cell receptor (beta chain). Its matching antigen is unknown. These data come from a study of T cell responses to AZD1222 COVID-19 vaccine. About the study: Samples with a second dose at about 4 or about 12 weeks were pooled together.

Overall study findings and caveats: It was only after the peak T cell response that any repertoires were sampled. Recipients of two AZD1222 doses showed rising Spike-specific TCR breadth and depth.

Germline CDR1 is LGHNT and CDR2 is FRNRAP. V shed 3 bases and J shed 6 bases, with 7 bases lying between them. This CDR3 region has 12 residues. Produced via immunoSEQ multiplex PCR; TCRdb's table is partial and in-frame only. The sample holds 120,000 or so clones, 90% seen once. The rearrangement links TRBV12-5 to TRBJ2-3; D is ambiguous. Source: peripheral blood, taken on day 0 of AZD1222 vaccination. The clonotype comes from an adult in good health. CDR3 nucleotide sequence: TGTGCTAGTGGTTTTGGAAGGGATACGCAGTATTTT. Translating it yields CASGFGRDTQYF.